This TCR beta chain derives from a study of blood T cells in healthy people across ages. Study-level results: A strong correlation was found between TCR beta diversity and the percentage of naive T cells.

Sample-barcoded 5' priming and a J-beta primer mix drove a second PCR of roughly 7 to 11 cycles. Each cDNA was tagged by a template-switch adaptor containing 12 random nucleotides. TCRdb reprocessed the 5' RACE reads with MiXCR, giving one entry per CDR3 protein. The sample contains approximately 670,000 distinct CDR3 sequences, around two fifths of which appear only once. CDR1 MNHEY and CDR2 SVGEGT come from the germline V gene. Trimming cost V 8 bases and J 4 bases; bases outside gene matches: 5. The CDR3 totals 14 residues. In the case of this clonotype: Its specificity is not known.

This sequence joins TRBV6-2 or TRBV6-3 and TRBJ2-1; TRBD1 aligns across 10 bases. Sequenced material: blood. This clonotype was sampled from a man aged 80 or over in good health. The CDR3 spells CASSAGQGYNEQFF. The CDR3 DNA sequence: TGTGCCAGCTCTGCGGGACAGGGGTACAATGAGCAGTTCTTC.